The 19 T cell receptor beta chains given below trace back to one sample, sequenced in a study of radiotherapy plus CTLA-4 blockade in lung cancer. Generated by immunoSEQ multiplex PCR, the TCRdb table keeps only in-frame clones and is missing some. Of approximately 94,000 clones in the sample, around 84% were seen once. The sequences come from peripheral blood, collected from a patient treated with radiotherapy plus ipilimumab. These receptor sequences come from a human donor with non-small cell lung cancer that progressed on radiotherapy plus ipilimumab.

The J gene is TRBJ1-4, the V gene TRBV30, with TRBD1 identical over 11 bases. This CDR3 has 14 residues. The germline V gene encodes CDR1 GTSNPN and CDR2 SVGIG (reference sequence). Unmatched junction bases numbered 5, after V lost 5 bases and J lost 6 bases. The CDR3 region is CAWGTGGDDEKLFF. The DNA of the CDR3 is TGTGCCTGGGGGACAGGGGGTGATGATGAAAAACTGTTTTTT.

This clone was counted once. The chain is built from TRBV28 and TRBJ2-7, with D possibly matching TRBD1 (5 bases). The CDR3 is made up of 14 amino acids. Per germline, CDR1 MDHEN and CDR2 SYDVKM. The V gene lost 5 bases and the J gene lost 2 bases, with 13 bases spanning the gap. The CDR3 sequence is CASSIPTVPYEQYV. In nucleotides, the CDR3 is TGTGCCAGCAGTATCCCGACAGTCCCCTACGAGCAGTACGTC.

This chain connects TRBV5-6 to TRBJ2-3, with D possibly TRBD1 on 6 matching bases. Trimming took 2 bases from V and 0 from J, leaving 10 bases between them. Germline-derived CDR1 and CDR2 are SGHDT and YYEEEE. The CDR3 length is 15 residues. In nucleotides, the CDR3 is TGTGCCAGCAGCTTTTGGACAGCTAGCACAGATACGCAGTATTTT. This translates into CASSFWTASTDTQYF.

The chain links TRBV28 to TRBJ2-7; 10 bases are shared with TRBD1. The J segment lost 6 bases and the V segment lost 8 bases, leaving 4 bases of the junction unmatched. Germline assignment: CDR1 MDHEN and CDR2 SYDVKM. The length of the CDR3 is 12 residues. CDR3 bases: TGTGCCAGCGGGACAGGGGTACTCGAGCAGTACGTC. Translated: CASGTGVLEQYV.

The V gene is TRBV15, the J gene TRBJ2-7, with D maybe TRBD1 (9 bases). V dropped 4 bases and J dropped 1 base, with 20 bases sitting between them. Germline V gene sequence: CDR1 LNHNV, CDR2 YYDKDF (reference sequence). The CDR3 runs 17 residues. The CDR3 region has the DNA TGTGCCACCAGCATGACAGGGGGGAGCGGGAGATCCTACGAGCAGTACTTC. It translates to CATSMTGGSGRSYEQYF.

This rearrangement joins TRBV5-1 to TRBJ2-1; TRBD2 agrees at 14 bases. Germline V gene sequence: CDR1 SGHRS, CDR2 YFSETQ. This CDR3 region has 17 residues. The trim removed 4 bases at V and 8 bases at J, leaving 11 bases unmatched. CDR3 bases: TGCGCCAGCAGCCCGACTAGCGGGAGGGCCATTTTTTATGAGCAGTTCTTC. It yields the protein CASSPTSGRAIFYEQFF.

This chain uses TRBV10-3 with TRBJ2-1; 9 nucleotides match TRBD2. The CDR3 spans 18 residues. V shed 6 bases and J 0 bases; nucleotides not matched to a gene: 12. In germline, CDR1 is ENHRY, CDR2 SYGVKD. The CDR3 DNA follows: TGTGCCATCAGACCCTTGGCGGGAGGGATAAGCTCCTACAATGAGCAGTTCTTC. Translated: CAIRPLAGGISSYNEQFF.

This clone was counted a single time. The chain is built from TRBV6-5 and TRBJ2-1; 11 bases line up with TRBD2. CDR1 is MNHEY, CDR2 SVGAGI, per germline. Losses at the gene ends were 2 bases for V and 15 bases for J; bases not matched to a gene: 3. CDR3 length equals 12 residues. In DNA form, the CDR3 reads TGTGCCAGCAGTTACCCTAGCGGGAGGACGTTCTTC. Translating gives CASSYPSGRTFF.

This clone has only one observation. The CDR3 nucleotides read TGTGCCAGCTCCCTAATACAGGAGGATGGCTACACCTTC. This encodes CASSLIQEDGYTF. The chain has TRBV18 and TRBJ1-2, with TRBD1 as a possible D gene (5 bases). The CDR3 has 13 residues. Trimming shortened V by 6 bases and J by 6 bases, and 14 bases separated the two germline ends. Germline V lookup: CDR1 KGHSH, CDR2 LQKENI.

The J gene is TRBJ1-2, the V gene TRBV5-8; TRBD1 aligns across 7 bases. The J segment lost 4 bases and the V segment lost 2 bases, leaving 14 bases of the junction unmatched. Germline V gives CDR1 SGHTS, CDR2 YDEGEE. The CDR3 runs to 17 residues. Here the CDR3 DNA reads TGTGCCAGCAGCTTATCAAGGGGGCGCGTCGGGTCCTATGGCTACACCTTC. Its protein product is CASSLSRGRVGSYGYTF.

J is TRBJ2-5 and V is TRBV5-6; perhaps TRBD2 as D (6 bases). Trimming stripped 0 bases from V and 5 bases from J, with 14 bases between. The germline gives CDR1 SGHDT, CDR2 YYEEEE. This CDR3 has 15 residues. CDR3 DNA: TGTGCCAGCAGCTTGGTCTCGGGGGTGTGGGAGACCCAGTACTTC. Protein: CASSLVSGVWETQYF. The whole variable domain, filled in from reference TRBV5-6 and TRBJ2-5, reads DAGVTQSPTHLIKTRGQQVTLRCSPKSGHDTVSWYQQALGQGPQFIFQYYEEEERQRGNFPDRFSGHQFPNYSSELNVNALLLGDSALYLCASSLVSGVWETQYFGPGTRLLVL.

The V and J genes are TRBV27 and TRBJ2-5; D is possibly TRBD2 (5 bases). The CDR3 has 14 amino acids. Germline assignment: CDR1 MNHEY and CDR2 SMNVEV (reference sequence). With 6 bases removed from V and 2 bases from J, the gap between germline ends came to 13 bases. The CDR3 here is CASRTLAKQETQYF. CDR3 bases: TGTGCCAGCAGGACGCTAGCTAAGCAAGAGACCCAGTACTTC.

This sequence joins TRBV30 and TRBJ2-7; no clear D gene. The V end lost 1 base, the J end lost 3 bases, and 16 bases lay between the germline ends. The CDR3 has 15 amino acids. CDR1 is GTSNPN and CDR2 is SVGIG in the germline V gene (reference sequence). The CDR3 bases are TGTGCCTGGAGTGGATCCAAGGTTGGGCTCTACGAGCAGTACTTC. It codes for CAWSGSKVGLYEQYF.

The rearrangement uses TRBV5-8 and TRBJ1-1; D gene unclear. Looked up from germline, CDR1 is SGHTS and CDR2 is YDEGEE. Between the trimmed V and J ends, which lost 4 bases and 5 bases, there was a span of 9 bases. The CDR3 is 12 residues long. The CDR3 region is CASSPPATEAFF. Here the CDR3 DNA reads TGTGCCAGCAGCCCTCCAGCGACTGAAGCTTTCTTT.

The chain combines TRBV27 with TRBJ2-1, with TRBD1 identical over 9 bases. The CDR3 runs 17 residues. CDR1 and CDR2 from the germline V gene are MNHEY and SMNVEV (reference sequence). J gave up 5 bases and V 6 bases, and 14 bases lay outside the gene matches. The CDR3 loop is CASRPRQGGSFNNEQFF. The DNA of the CDR3 is TGTGCCAGCAGACCCCGACAGGGGGGTAGTTTTAACAATGAGCAGTTCTTC.

This chain joins TRBV28 and TRBJ2-7, with D possibly matching TRBD1 (6 bases). V gave up 6 bases and J gave up 4 bases, with 16 bases separating them. The CDR3 runs to 14 residues. Germline V gives CDR1 MDHEN, CDR2 SYDVKM. The CDR3, as DNA: TGTGCCAGCAGCTTGACCGGGACACCATACGAGCAGTACGTC. It encodes CASSLTGTPYEQYV.

The chain combines TRBV18 with TRBJ1-5; D call uncertain. The CDR3 is 15 amino acids. Trimming left V 0 bases short and J 8 bases short, with 14 bases between. CDR1 KGHSH and CDR2 LQKENI come from the germline V gene. CDR3 sequence reads: CASSPPSVSGKPQHF. In nucleotides, the CDR3 is TGTGCCAGCTCACCACCTTCGGTCTCGGGAAAGCCCCAGCATTTT.

The chain recombines TRBV7-9 with TRBJ2-1; a weak D match, TRBD2 (6 bases). The length of the CDR3 is 14 residues. Trimming removed 4 bases from V and 6 bases from J, with 13 bases in between. Germline V lookup: CDR1 SEHNR, CDR2 FQNEAQ (reference sequence). The CDR3 DNA sequence: TGTGCCAGCAGCTATACGGGAGTGCTCAATGAGCAGTTCTTC. Its translation: CASSYTGVLNEQFF.

The chain employs TRBV5-1 and TRBJ2-3; D perhaps matches TRBD2 (7 bases). Trimming left V 0 bases short and J 1 base short, with 12 bases between. Germline loops: CDR1 SGHRS, CDR2 YFSETQ. This CDR3 contains 16 residues. The CDR3 reads CASSLARGAGTDTQYF. CDR3 in DNA: TGCGCCAGCAGCTTGGCCCGGGGGGCCGGCACAGATACGCAGTATTTT.